The next 20 T cell receptor beta chains were all read from a single sample in a study of shared clonotypes between healthy human individuals. Only in-frame clones appear in the TCRdb table, and some are missing; sequencing was by immunoSEQ multiplex PCR. This sample has 400,000 to 500,000 clones, with around three quarters found just once. Specimen: PBMCs. Receptor source: a woman between 40 and 55 years old in good health. Some clones in this sample may be carry-over from other donors' samples.

V and J are TRBV18 and TRBJ1-4; 7 bases agree with TRBD1. Losses at the gene ends were 3 bases for V and 16 bases for J; bases not matched to a gene: 8. The CDR3 totals 12 residues. The germline V gene encodes CDR1 KGHSH and CDR2 LQKENI. The CDR3 DNA is TGTGCCAGCTCACCCACAGGGGAATCTGCGTTTTTT. The encoded protein is CASSPTGESAFF. Full variable domain (remainder filled in from reference TRBV18 and TRBJ1-4): NAGVMQNPRHLVRRRGQEARLRCSPMKGHSHVYWYRQLPEEGLKFMVYLQKENIIDESGMPKERFSAEFPKEGPSILRIQQVVRGDSAAYFCASSPTGESAFFGSGTQLSVL.

Comment on this clone: The sample holds other DNA sequences that translate to the same CDR3. The chain couples TRBV7-9 to TRBJ1-2, with D unclear. The V and J ends lost 0 bases and 2 bases respectively, with 4 bases between them. CDR1 and CDR2 (germline): SEHNR, FQNEAQ (reference sequence). This CDR3 is 13 amino acids long. The CDR3 region is CASSLAGNYGYTF. DNA for the CDR3: TGTGCCAGCAGCTTAGCCGGAAACTATGGCTACACCTTC.

CDR3 bases: TGTGCCAGCAGCAAACCACCCTTACCCTTGGGTGAGCAGTACTTC. The encoded protein is CASSKPPLPLGEQYF. The J gene is TRBJ2-7, the V gene TRBV21-1. TRBV21-1 is a pseudogene segment. The CDR3 is 15 residues long.

On this clone itself: Just one base apart from a much larger clone, this may be a read error. For the CDR3, the DNA is TGTGCCAGCAGTTTATTGGAAACCGGGGAGCTGTTTTTT. Translated: CASSLLETGELFF. This rearrangement joins TRBV27 to TRBJ2-2; no reliable D call. V was cut by 1 base and J by 5 bases, with 5 bases left in between. This CDR3 spans 13 amino acids. Per germline, CDR1 MNHEY and CDR2 SMNVEV (reference sequence).

A single count supports this clone. This sequence joins TRBV30 and TRBJ2-1; unclear D gene. The CDR3 has 11 residues. V lost 1 base and J 8 bases, leaving 6 bases between the germline ends. Germline V gene sequence: CDR1 GTSNPN, CDR2 SVGIG (reference sequence). The CDR3 spells CAWSALDEQFF. The CDR3 region has the DNA TGTGCCTGGAGTGCCCTCGATGAGCAGTTCTTC.

This chain joins TRBV2 and TRBJ1-5; 7 bases align to TRBD1. Germline values: CDR1 SNHLY, CDR2 FYNNEI. V trimming: 5 bases; J trimming: 1 base; junction bases outside the gene matches: 2. The CDR3 runs to 14 residues. The CDR3 DNA follows: TGTGCCAGCAGTTCACAGGGGAGCAATCAGCCCCAGCATTTT. This codes for CASSSQGSNQPQHF.

V usage is TRBV6-6 and J usage is TRBJ2-7; D remains ambiguous. The CDR3 sequence is 13 residues long. V was shortened by 2 bases and J by 7 bases, with 12 bases between the two germline ends. The V gene's germline CDR1 is MNHNY and CDR2 SVGAGI (reference sequence). The CDR3 DNA reads as TGTGCCAGCAGTTACGGCAGTTTGTTGGAGCAGTACTTC. Protein sequence: CASSYGSLLEQYF.

In this sample, this clone turned up once. The V and J genes are TRBV19 and TRBJ2-1; D unresolved. V lost 6 bases, J lost 4 bases, and 13 bases lay in between. The CDR3 runs 14 residues. CDR1 is LNHDA and CDR2 is SQIVND in the germline V gene (reference sequence). The CDR3 DNA follows: TGTGCCAGTAGGGGGAACGGAATGTACAATGAGCAGTTCTTC. Its protein product is CASRGNGMYNEQFF.

The V gene is TRBV18, the J gene TRBJ2-5, with 12 nucleotides matching TRBD1. Germline assignment: CDR1 KGHSH and CDR2 LQKENI. The CDR3 extends over 14 amino acids. The V gene end was trimmed by 6 bases and the J gene end by 5 bases; junction bases not matched to a gene: 4. CDR3 in amino acids: CASSGTGGAETQYF. DNA for the CDR3: TGTGCCAGCTCGGGGACAGGGGGCGCGGAGACCCAGTACTTC.

Here the CDR3 DNA reads TGTGCCAGCAGCTTACTATTCGGGGGAGTTATAACTAATGAAAAACTGTTTTTT. Protein: CASSLLFGGVITNEKLFF. The rearrangement links TRBV7-9 to TRBJ1-4; a weak D match, TRBD1 (5 bases). V shed 2 bases and J shed 1 base, with 17 bases lying between them. Germline CDR1 is SEHNR and CDR2 is FQNEAQ (reference sequence). This CDR3 has 18 residues.

The chain has TRBV5-1 and TRBJ1-1; TRBD1 might be the D (5 bases). Trimming removed 3 bases at V and 4 bases at J, with 13 bases between. The CDR3 length is 14 residues. The V gene's germline CDR1 is SGHRS and CDR2 YFSETQ. The CDR3 coding sequence is TGCGCCAGCAGCTCAATGGGGGAAGCCACTGAAGCTTTCTTT. This gives the protein CASSSMGEATEAFF.

This clone has just a few counts. V and J are TRBV10-3 and TRBJ2-1; 7 bases align to TRBD2. Per the germline V gene, CDR1 is ENHRY and CDR2 is SYGVKD. This CDR3 contains 14 residues. With V trimmed by 6 bases and J by 10 bases, 12 bases remained unmatched. This CDR3 reads CAIRGGGGSWEQFF. In DNA, the CDR3 is TGTGCCATCAGGGGCGGGGGAGGTAGTTGGGAGCAGTTCTTC.

The genes are TRBV7-3 and TRBJ2-1, with 10 bases fitting TRBD2. The J segment lost 6 bases and the V segment lost 5 bases, leaving 10 bases of the junction unmatched. The CDR3 length is 16 residues. Germline V CDR1 and CDR2: SGHTA, FQGTGA. Here the CDR3 reads CASSPEGSSGSNEQFF. For the CDR3, the DNA is TGTGCCAGCAGCCCCGAGGGGTCTAGCGGGAGCAATGAGCAGTTCTTC.

The CDR3 here is CASSPRLVSDTQYF. CDR3 nucleotides: TGCGCCAGCAGCCCCCGACTAGTTTCAGATACGCAGTATTTT. The genes are TRBV4-1 and TRBJ2-3; D might be TRBD2 (6 bases). Germline assignment: CDR1 MGHRA and CDR2 YSYEKL. This CDR3 has 14 amino acids. Trimming left V 4 bases short and J 4 bases short, with 12 bases between.

The rearrangement joins TRBV11-2 to TRBJ1-1; tentative D call: TRBD1 (5 bases). This CDR3 has 14 residues. Germline V CDR1 and CDR2: SGHAT, FQNNGV. V was clipped by 0 bases and J by 3 bases, with 8 bases between them. CDR3 region: CASSLERRDTEAFF. The CDR3 coding sequence is TGTGCCAGCAGCTTAGAGCGCAGGGACACTGAAGCTTTCTTT.

A word on this clone: The same CDR3 arises from other DNA sequences in this sample as well. This chain connects TRBV20-1 to TRBJ2-7; the D gene is possibly TRBD2 (6 bases). The V and J ends lost 3 bases and 4 bases respectively, with 7 bases between them. Germline CDR1 is DFQATT and CDR2 is SNEGSKA (reference sequence). The CDR3 runs to 11 residues. CDR3 region: CSARGGYEQYF. Here the CDR3 DNA reads TGCAGTGCTAGGGGAGGTTACGAGCAGTACTTC.

The gene calls are TRBV7-2 and TRBJ2-1; the match to TRBD2 covers 9 bases. The CDR3 extends over 12 amino acids. Germline CDR1 and CDR2: SGHTA and FQGNSA. V lost 5 bases to trimming and J lost 15 bases; unmatched junction nucleotides: 8. CDR3 residues: CASSQPGLAWFF. CDR3 nucleotides: TGTGCCAGCAGCCAACCGGGACTAGCTTGGTTCTTC.

The V and J genes are TRBV4-2 and TRBJ1-5; D is uncertain. Germline V gene lookup returns CDR1 LGHNA and CDR2 YNFKEQ. Between the trimmed V and J ends, which lost 0 bases and 5 bases, there was a span of 11 bases. This CDR3 spans 15 amino acids. In DNA form, the CDR3 reads TGTGCCAGCAGCCAAGAGGAAGGCAGAGATCAGCCCCAGCATTTT. Translating it yields CASSQEEGRDQPQHF.

This clone was seen a few times. The rearrangement links TRBV27 to TRBJ1-2; D is unresolved. The CDR3 length is 14 residues. Trimming stripped 5 bases from V and 1 base from J, with 11 bases between. The germline V gene encodes CDR1 MNHEY and CDR2 SMNVEV (reference sequence). The CDR3 is CASSQQALNYGYTF. The CDR3 bases are TGTGCCAGCAGTCAGCAAGCTCTTAACTATGGCTACACCTTC.

This chain joins TRBV7-9 and TRBJ1-2; 8 nucleotides match TRBD1. Trimming at V came to 5 bases and at J to 4 bases, leaving 3 bases not matched to a gene. CDR1 is SEHNR, CDR2 FQNEAQ, per germline (reference sequence). This CDR3 comprises 13 residues. The CDR3 region has the DNA TGTGCCAGCAGCCCAGGGGGCGTCTATGGCTACACCTTC. Protein product: CASSPGGVYGYTF.